This TCR beta chain is drawn from a study of early T cells in non-severe SARS-CoV-2 infection. Turning to the study itself: Investigators sequenced bulk RNA drawn from unsorted whole blood, and chains remained unpaired.

Molecules of cDNA were individually given unique molecular identifiers that were attached to them. MiXCR was run by TCRdb on the 5' RACE reads, yielding one entry per CDR3 protein. Here the sample spans 60,000 to 85,000 distinct CDR3 sequences, around a sixth being singletons. General study findings and limits: Private and CD4 specificities were missed by VDJdb matching, skewed to anti-spike CD8.

Note on this clonotype: Its antigen remains unidentified.

The material sequenced was whole blood. The clonotype originates from an adult who was a healthcare worker with PCR-confirmed SARS-CoV-2 infection or an uninfected control (not recorded which).

The CDR3 region is CASSLMPRQGPGTKGYTF. CDR3 DNA: TGTGCCAGCAGCTTAATGCCCAGACAGGGTCCAGGGACGAAAGGCTACACCTTC. The chain combines TRBV6-5 with TRBJ1-2, with 7 bases matching TRBD1. CDR1 and CDR2 (germline): MNHEY, SVGAGI. The CDR3 is 18 residues long. The V segment lost 6 bases and the J segment 8 bases; nucleotides outside the gene matches: 24.